This TCR beta chain was identified in a study of CD8+ T cells in alopecia areata. Broader study findings: In lesional scalp, particularly from alopecia totalis/universalis, clonality was higher than in normal scalp.

As concerns this clone: Its matching antigen is unknown.

Following RNA extraction, reverse transcription yielded cDNA that acted as the sequencing template. Only in-frame clones appear in the TCRdb table, and some are missing; sequencing was by immunoSEQ multiplex PCR. This sample carries 150,000 to 200,000 clones, about 72% of them seen once, and the ten largest clones take over 9.5%. Per germline, CDR1 SNHLY and CDR2 FYNNEI. Trimming removed 3 bases from V and 6 bases from J; junction bases left unmatched: 12. The CDR3 contains 18 residues. This chain connects TRBV2 to TRBJ2-3, with 13 bases fitting TRBD2. This sequence originates from a human donor with alopecia areata. This sample comprised CD8+ T cells sorted from blood, obtained at week 0. The chain's CDR3 is CASSERLAGGTLRDTQYF. The CDR3 DNA sequence: TGTGCCAGCAGTGAGAGACTAGCGGGGGGAACCCTTCGGGATACGCAGTATTTT.